This is a list of T cell receptor beta chains from one sample in a study of cytotoxic CD8 clonotypes in ibrutinib-treated CLL. Only in-frame clones appear in the TCRdb table, and some are missing; sequencing was by immunoSEQ multiplex PCR. Of under 200,000 clones listed, 70% to 85% are singletons. Sequenced here: PBMCs, sampled after 24 months of ibrutinib treatment. These receptors were collected from a human donor with chronic lymphocytic leukemia. Each CDR3 is given with its conserved first and last residue. A D gene is named only where the DNA matches it firmly. Clone sizes are given selectively: once, few, many, or a class where the clone is expanded.

V gene	clone size	D gene	J gene	CDR3 length	CDR3 DNA	CDR3 protein
TRBV4-2	once	-	TRBJ2-7	13	TGTGCCAGTAACTTTCAGGGGACCTACGAGCAGTACTTC	CASNFQGTYEQYF
TRBV27	-	TRBD1	TRBJ2-2	18	TGTGCCAGCAGTTTAAGACCAGGGGGCTATACGAACACCGGGGAGCTGTTTTTT	CASSLRPGGYTNTGELFF
TRBV7-2	-	-	TRBJ2-3	19	TGTGCCAGCAGCTTAGACGTCCTCTTCGGGCGGGTGAGCACAGATACGCAGTATTTT	CASSLDVLFGRVSTDTQYF
TRBV6-5	-	-	TRBJ1-2	15	TGTGCCAGCAGTTACCCCGGAACAGCCGAGCGGGGCTACACCTTC	CASSYPGTAERGYTF
TRBV7-2	-	TRBD1	TRBJ1-6	16	TGTGCCAGCAGCTCCTTCGGGACAGGGTTTAATTCACCCCTCCACTTT	CASSSFGTGFNSPLHF
TRBV7-9	once	-	TRBJ2-4	15	TGTGCCAGCAGCTTAGCGGCTGTAGCCAAAAACATTCAGTACTTC	CASSLAAVAKNIQYF
TRBV11-2	-	-	TRBJ1-2	16	TGTGCCAGCAGCAAAGAGGGCAGGGTCACAAGAGATGGCTACACCTTC	CASSKEGRVTRDGYTF
TRBV7-2	-	-	TRBJ1-5	15	TGTGCCAGCAGCTTAGGGTCAGATAGCAATCAGCCCCAGCATTTT	CASSLGSDSNQPQHF
TRBV9	-	-	TRBJ2-2	15	TGTGCCAGCAGCGTAGGTTCCGGGAACACCGGGGAGCTGTTTTTT	CASSVGSGNTGELFF
TRBV19	-	TRBD2	TRBJ2-1	18	TGTGCCAGTAGCCTCATTAGCGGGGGGGCACACTCCTACAATGAGCAGTTCTTC	CASSLISGGAHSYNEQFF
TRBV2	-	-	TRBJ2-1	16	TGTGCCAGCAGTGAAGCAACACTAGAAACCTACAATGAGCAGTTCTTC	CASSEATLETYNEQFF
TRBV9	-	TRBD2	TRBJ2-3	19	TGTGCCAGCAGCGTAGGATTAGCGGGAGAGTTGAGACGCACAGATACGCAGTATTTT	CASSVGLAGELRRTDTQYF
TRBV30	-	TRBD2	TRBJ2-2	15	TGTGCCTGGAGTGTAATAGCGGGGGGAGCCGGGGAGCTGTTTTTT	CAWSVIAGGAGELFF
TRBV4-1	-	TRBD1	TRBJ1-4	15	TGCGCCAGCAGCCAAGGGGACAGCCGTAATGAAAAACTGTTTTTT	CASSQGDSRNEKLFF
TRBV7-2	-	TRBD2	TRBJ2-5	16	TGTGCCAGCAGCTTAAGTCGACTAGCGGGAGCAGAGACCCAGTACTTC	CASSLSRLAGAETQYF
TRBV5-5	-	TRBD2	TRBJ2-3	20	TGTGCCAGCAGCTTGGGGACTAGCGGGGGCCCGACCTTCCGCACAGATACGCAGTATTTT	CASSLGTSGGPTFRTDTQYF
TRBV5-1	-	-	TRBJ2-1	14	TGCGCCAGCAGCTTGCAGGACTCTCGCAATGAGCAGTTCTTC	CASSLQDSRNEQFF
TRBV5-4	-	-	TRBJ2-7	15	TGTGCCAGCAGCCCGAGGGCTACTAGCAGCTACGAGCAGTACTTC	CASSPRATSSYEQYF
TRBV20-1	-	-	TRBJ2-2	11	TGCAGTGCTAGGGAGTACGGGGAGCTGTTTTTT	CSAREYGELFF
TRBV19	-	TRBD2	TRBJ2-1	18	TGTGCCAGTTTACCGTGGGGATCGTCGGGAGGGCCCAAAAATGAGCAGTTCTTC	CASLPWGSSGGPKNEQFF
TRBV28	few	-	TRBJ2-3	15	TGTGCCAGTTGGATCGGACAGACGAGCACAGATACGCAGTATTTT	CASWIGQTSTDTQYF
TRBV28	-	-	TRBJ2-3	13	TGTGCCAGCAGTACGGTCGCGCCAGATACGCAGTATTTT	CASSTVAPDTQYF
TRBV6-1	many	-	TRBJ2-3	15	TGTGCCAGCAGGCCCGGGCAGGCGGGGACAGATACGCAGTATTTT	CASRPGQAGTDTQYF
TRBV7-2	-	TRBD1	TRBJ1-3	17	TGTGCCAGCAGCTTAGCAGGGGGACAGAGCTCTGGAAACACCATATATTTT	CASSLAGGQSSGNTIYF
TRBV9	-	-	TRBJ1-1	16	TGTGCCAGCAGCGTAGGACTGGCCCAGGGGTTCACTGAAGCTTTCTTT	CASSVGLAQGFTEAFF
TRBV21-1	-	-	TRBJ2-7	18	TGTGCCAGCAGCAAAGATCGTAGTCCAGCGGGAGGGCCCGACGAGCAGTACTTC	CASSKDRSPAGGPDEQYF
TRBV6-5	-	-	TRBJ1-1	16	TGTGCCAGCAGTTCGGGACGAGGGGTACTGAACACTGAAGCTTTCTTT	CASSSGRGVLNTEAFF
TRBV18	-	TRBD1	TRBJ1-1	13	TGTGCCAGCTCACAGGGGGCGAACACTGAAGCTTTCTTT	CASSQGANTEAFF
TRBV6-5	once	TRBD2	TRBJ2-3	14	TGTGCCGCCGCATCAGCGGGGAGCACAGATACGCAGTATTTT	CAAASAGSTDTQYF
TRBV19	once	-	TRBJ1-2	15	TGTGCCAGCACCATAAGAGGGGCGGCCACCTATGGCTACACCTTC	CASTIRGAATYGYTF
TRBV5-1	-	TRBD2	TRBJ2-3	16	TGCGCCAGCAGCATGCTAGCGGGAGTATTAGGAGATACGCAGTATTTT	CASSMLAGVLGDTQYF
TRBV18	-	-	TRBJ1-2	14	TGTGCCAGCTCACCAGGGGTCAGGTCTCATGGCTACACCTTC	CASSPGVRSHGYTF
TRBV19	-	-	TRBJ2-1	13	TGTGCCAGTTCCACCACTAGATCAACCCAGCAGTTCTTC	CASSTTRSTQQFF
TRBV10-3	-	-	TRBJ2-7	12	TGTGCCATCAGTGGTGGGTCTCACGAGCAGTACTTC	CAISGGSHEQYF
TRBV5-1	-	TRBD2	TRBJ2-1	15	TGCGCCAGCAGCTTGCCTAGCGGGTCCTACAATGAGCAGTTCTTC	CASSLPSGSYNEQFF
TRBV6-1	-	-	TRBJ1-2	14	TGTGCCAGCAGTGAAGATCCAGGGAGGGGTGGCTACACCTTC	CASSEDPGRGGYTF
TRBV6-5	-	TRBD1	TRBJ1-2	14	TGTGCCAGCAGAGTCCAAACAGGGGAGGATGGCTACACCTTC	CASRVQTGEDGYTF
TRBV5-1	-	-	TRBJ1-1	15	TGCGCCAGCAGCTTGGCCCAATTTACGAACACTGAAGCTTTCTTT	CASSLAQFTNTEAFF
TRBV6-5	-	-	TRBJ1-6	15	TGTGCCAGCAGTTACTCCAGCCGCCGGGATTCACCCCTCCACTTT	CASSYSSRRDSPLHF
TRBV6-6	-	TRBD1	TRBJ1-1	16	TGTGCCAGCAGCCTCCCCTCGGGACAGGGAGGCACTGAAGCTTTCTTT	CASSLPSGQGGTEAFF